The T cell receptor (beta chain) under discussion was sequenced for a study of cytomegalovirus exposure and HLA in healthy donors. PCR used 60 Vbeta primers and 13 Jbeta primers. TCRdb keeps only in-frame clones here, not all; method: immunoSEQ multiplex PCR. This sample's clone table lists just over 80,000 clones. Details on this clone: No antigen is known for it.

Germline V CDR1 and CDR2: SGHDN, FVKESK. J lost 3 bases, V lost 8 bases, and 6 bases had no gene match. The CDR3 has 13 residues. General study points: Sequencing had likely introduced a cluster of highly shared sequence variants as an artifact. Cytomegalovirus association was listed for 164 TCR beta chains.

The sequence was collected from a woman in her thirties in good health and CMV-seronegative. J is TRBJ2-7 and V is TRBV14; 8 bases align to TRBD1. The source material was PBMCs. The DNA for the CDR3 is TGTGCCAGCCTGCGGACAGGGAGCTACGAGCAGTACTTC. Translation: CASLRTGSYEQYF.